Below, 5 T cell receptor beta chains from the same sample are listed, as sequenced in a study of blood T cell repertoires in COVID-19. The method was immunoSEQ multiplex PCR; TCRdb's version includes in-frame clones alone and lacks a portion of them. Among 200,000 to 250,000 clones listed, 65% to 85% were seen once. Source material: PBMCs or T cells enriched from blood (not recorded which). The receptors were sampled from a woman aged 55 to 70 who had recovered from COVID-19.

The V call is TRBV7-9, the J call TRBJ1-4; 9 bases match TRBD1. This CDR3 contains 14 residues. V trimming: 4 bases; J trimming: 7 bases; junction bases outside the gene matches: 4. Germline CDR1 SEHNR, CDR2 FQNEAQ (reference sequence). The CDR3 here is CASSSGTGSEKLFF. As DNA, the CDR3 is TGTGCCAGCAGCTCCGGGACAGGGTCTGAAAAACTGTTTTTT.

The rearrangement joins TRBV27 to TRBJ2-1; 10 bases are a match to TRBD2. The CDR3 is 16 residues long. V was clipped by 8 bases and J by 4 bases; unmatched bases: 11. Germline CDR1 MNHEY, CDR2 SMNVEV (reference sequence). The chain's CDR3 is CASCPTSGRAYNEQFF. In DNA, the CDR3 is TGTGCCAGCTGCCCAACCAGCGGGAGGGCTTACAATGAGCAGTTCTTC.

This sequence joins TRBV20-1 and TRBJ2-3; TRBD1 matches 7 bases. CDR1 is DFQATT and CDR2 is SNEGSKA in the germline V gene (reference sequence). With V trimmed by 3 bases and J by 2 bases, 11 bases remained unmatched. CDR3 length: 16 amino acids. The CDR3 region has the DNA TGCAGTGCTAGTTTGTTGGCAGGGGGTAACACAGATACGCAGTATTTT. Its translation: CSASLLAGGNTDTQYF.

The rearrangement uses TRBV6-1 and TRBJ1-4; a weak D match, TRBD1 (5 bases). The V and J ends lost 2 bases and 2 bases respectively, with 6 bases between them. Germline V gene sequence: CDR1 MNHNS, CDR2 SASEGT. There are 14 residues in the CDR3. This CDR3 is CASSESGTNEKLFF. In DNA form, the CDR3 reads TGTGCCAGCAGTGAATCAGGGACTAATGAAAAACTGTTTTTT.

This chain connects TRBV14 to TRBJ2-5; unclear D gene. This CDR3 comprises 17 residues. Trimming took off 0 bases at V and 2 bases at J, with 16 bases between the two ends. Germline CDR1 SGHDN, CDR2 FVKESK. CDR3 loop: CASSQDSHSFFQETQYF. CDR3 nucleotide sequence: TGTGCCAGCAGCCAAGATAGTCACAGCTTTTTTCAAGAGACCCAGTACTTC.